This T cell receptor beta chain was sequenced in a study of beta chain features in type 1 diabetes. As every portion of the isolated RNA was reverse transcribed, the sequencing read expressed TCRB transcripts. Assay: immunoSEQ multiplex PCR; the TCRdb copy retains only in-frame clones and omits some. Counted here are approximately 730,000 clones, 13% occurring once; the ten biggest clones make up around 0.022%. Worth noting for this clone: Its antigen is currently unknown.

Study-level results: In every one of the four CD4+ subsets, TCRB CDR3s were moderately but significantly shorter in Type 1 diabetes patients.

Sample: naive CD4+ T cells from blood. This TCR derives from a man aged 18-30 years with type 1 diabetes.

The CDR3 bases are TGTGCCTGGAGCAGGTCGACAGGGCGGATTCAGTACTTC. Amino acid sequence: CAWSRSTGRIQYF. V and J are TRBV30 and TRBJ2-7; 7 nucleotides match TRBD1. The CDR3 length is 13 residues. V lost 3 bases to trimming and J lost 10 bases; unmatched junction nucleotides: 12. Germline values: CDR1 GTSNPN, CDR2 SVGIG (reference sequence).